This entry lists 4 T cell receptor beta chains sequenced from one sample in a study of T cell responses to AZD1222 COVID-19 vaccine. Produced via immunoSEQ multiplex PCR; TCRdb's table is partial and in-frame only. Here the sample spans about 81,000 clones, around 93% being singletons. The sample here was peripheral blood, taken 28 days after the second AZD1222 dose. The receptors were sampled from an adult who received the AZD1222 COVID-19 vaccine.

The gene calls are TRBV7-3 and TRBJ2-1; D ambiguous. The CDR3 runs 13 residues. CDR1 SGHTA and CDR2 FQGTGA come from the germline V gene. V shed 5 bases and J shed 8 bases, with 13 bases lying between them. The DNA of the CDR3 is TGTGCCAGCAGCGCTGGTATATTGGATGAGCAGTTCTTC. Translated: CASSAGILDEQFF.

V usage is TRBV6-5 and J usage is TRBJ1-2, with a possible D match to TRBD1 (5 bases). Germline values: CDR1 MNHEY, CDR2 SVGAGI. CDR3 length equals 11 residues. The V end lost 6 bases, the J end lost 8 bases, and 10 bases lay between the germline ends. The DNA for the CDR3 is TGTGCCAGCAGCCAGGGAAGCGGCTACACCTTC. Its translation: CASSQGSGYTF.

The chain carries TRBV4-2 and TRBJ2-7; 7 bases map to TRBD2. There are 18 residues in the CDR3. Losses at the gene ends were 0 bases for V and 1 base for J; bases not matched to a gene: 12. CDR1 is LGHNA and CDR2 is YNFKEQ in the germline V gene. The CDR3 protein is CASSQESSGSLRSYEQYF. As DNA, the CDR3 is TGTGCCAGCAGCCAAGAGAGTAGCGGGTCCTTGAGGTCCTACGAGCAGTACTTC.

The rearrangement links TRBV5-1 to TRBJ2-7; a weak D match, TRBD2 (6 bases). V dropped 1 base and J dropped 5 bases, with 10 bases sitting between them. The CDR3 contains 13 residues. The V gene's germline CDR1 is SGHRS and CDR2 YFSETQ. In nucleotides, the CDR3 is TGCGCCAGCAGCTTGCGTGGGAGGAACGAGCAGTACTTC. Protein sequence: CASSLRGRNEQYF.